A selection of T cell receptor beta chains follows, all from one sample in a study of PD-1 blockade in classical Hodgkin lymphoma. Produced via immunoSEQ multiplex PCR; TCRdb's table is partial and in-frame only. The sample yields some 95,000 clones, approximately 90% seen once. The specimen comprised peripheral blood mononuclear cells (PBMCs), sampled before the fourth cycle of nivolumab. The origin of the receptors is a human donor with classical Hodgkin lymphoma. Each CDR3 is given with its conserved first and last residue.

V gene: TRBV4-2; J gene: TRBJ2-5; CDR3 protein: CASSQDRGGQETQYF
V gene: TRBV5-6; J gene: TRBJ1-6; CDR3 protein: CASSEGIGSSPLHF
V gene: TRBV6-5; J gene: TRBJ2-2; CDR3 protein: CASSVTSAGELFF
V gene: TRBV6-5; J gene: TRBJ2-7; CDR3 protein: CASSNSYEQYF
V gene: TRBV7-9; J gene: TRBJ2-7; CDR3 protein: CASSLVGPVGYERYF
V gene: TRBV25-1; J gene: TRBJ2-6; CDR3 protein: CASSVGTGANVLTF
V gene: TRBV10-3; J gene: TRBJ2-1; CDR3 protein: CAITPSGGLNNEQFF
V gene: TRBV10-1; J gene: TRBJ2-7; CDR3 protein: CASSEGGWGPYSYEQYF
V gene: TRBV5-1; J gene: TRBJ2-7; CDR3 protein: CASSLNRGRLGSYEQYF
V gene: TRBV27; J gene: TRBJ2-7; CDR3 protein: CASSLLNQGVEQYF
V gene: TRBV28; J gene: TRBJ1-5; CDR3 protein: CASSLWEDRGQSPGNQPQHF
V gene: TRBV9; J gene: TRBJ1-2; CDR3 protein: CASSVGGDYGYTF
V gene: TRBV4-3; J gene: TRBJ2-7; CDR3 protein: CASSPRDGAYEQYF
V gene: TRBV18; J gene: TRBJ2-3; CDR3 protein: CASSSSGATDTQYF
V gene: TRBV6-5; J gene: TRBJ2-1; CDR3 protein: CASSYKRSSYNEQFF
V gene: TRBV5-1; J gene: TRBJ2-3; CDR3 protein: CASSLGQSSTDTQYF
V gene: TRBV27; J gene: TRBJ2-3; CDR3 protein: CASSLMGGTFTDTQYF
V gene: TRBV27; J gene: TRBJ1-6; CDR3 protein: CASSLDGYNSPLHF
V gene: TRBV19; J gene: TRBJ1-6; CDR3 protein: CASTPTDRDNSALHF
V gene: TRBV27; J gene: TRBJ2-5; CDR3 protein: CASRRRLQETQYF
V gene: TRBV4-3; J gene: TRBJ2-3; CDR3 protein: CASSQEVRGPEADTQYF
V gene: TRBV27; J gene: TRBJ2-2; CDR3 protein: CASTSRPLTGELFF
V gene: TRBV5-6; J gene: TRBJ1-5; CDR3 protein: CASSLVLGEPQHF
V gene: TRBV6-5; J gene: TRBJ1-2; CDR3 protein: CASRRKSQGVYGYTF
V gene: TRBV12-5; J gene: TRBJ1-1; CDR3 protein: CASGLAQNTEAFF
V gene: TRBV6-4; J gene: TRBJ2-3; CDR3 protein: CASSDGGLSTDTQYF
V gene: TRBV9; J gene: TRBJ1-2; CDR3 protein: CASSVAGGYGYTF
V gene: TRBV5-1; J gene: TRBJ1-5; CDR3 protein: CASSLDGPPAGNQPQHF
V gene: TRBV19; J gene: TRBJ1-1; CDR3 protein: CASSSPGRGTEAFF
V gene: TRBV2; J gene: TRBJ1-3; CDR3 protein: CASSYPGQIHSGNTIYF
V gene: TRBV7-8; J gene: TRBJ2-1; CDR3 protein: CASSFDLNNEQFF
V gene: TRBV11-3; J gene: TRBJ2-7; CDR3 protein: CASSSYHEQYF
V gene: TRBV27; J gene: TRBJ2-7; CDR3 protein: CASSFTGEKRTKVGRYEQYF
V gene: TRBV4-3; J gene: TRBJ1-2; CDR3 protein: CASSLDRVSYGYTF
V gene: TRBV5-5; J gene: TRBJ1-2; CDR3 protein: CASSLAAGGYSNYGYTF
V gene: TRBV27; J gene: TRBJ1-1; CDR3 protein: CASSLSPGQNTEAFF
V gene: TRBV30; J gene: TRBJ2-2; CDR3 protein: CAWSLTGVTGELFF
V gene: TRBV29-1; J gene: TRBJ1-2; CDR3 protein: CSDLDSFYGYTF
V gene: TRBV11-2; J gene: TRBJ2-7; CDR3 protein: CASSQHTGDGSYEQYF
V gene: TRBV5-1; J gene: TRBJ2-5; CDR3 protein: CASSLFTGGSETQYF
V gene: TRBV14; J gene: TRBJ1-1; CDR3 protein: CASSSRPPMNTEAFF